Following are 20 T cell receptor beta chains from one sample sequenced in a study of T cells in Graves' hyperthyroidism and ophthalmopathy. TCR beta CDR3 regions were amplified from RNA. Primed by the HTBI set, a first-round RT-PCR was run on the TCR CDR3. TCRdb re-called the multiplex PCR reads with MiXCR, one entry per CDR3 protein. Among 400,000 or so distinct CDR3 sequences listed, around 15% were seen once. The sample consisted of blood. These receptors were taken from a man aged 45-65 years with Graves' ophthalmopathy.

This clonotype was seen at least ten times. The chain carries TRBV9 and TRBJ2-3; the match to TRBD2 covers 12 bases. Per the germline V gene, CDR1 is SGDLS and CDR2 is YYNGEE. J gave up 4 bases and V 3 bases, and 6 bases lay outside the gene matches. The CDR3 is 16 residues long. CDR3 residues: CASSGWTSGIADTQYF. Here the CDR3 DNA reads TGTGCCAGCAGCGGATGGACTAGCGGGATCGCAGATACGCAGTATTTT. The full variable domain, rest sourced from reference TRBV9 and TRBJ2-3, is DSGVTQTPKHLITATGQRVTLRCSPRSGDLSVYWYQQSLDQGLQFLIQYYNGEERAKGNILERFSAQQFPDLHSELNLSSLELGDSALYFCASSGWTSGIADTQYFGPGTRLTVL.

CDR3: CASSPRKGFSYEQYF. CDR3 DNA: TGTGCCAGCAGCCCTCGGAAGGGATTTTCCTACGAGCAGTACTTC. The V call is TRBV11-3, the J call TRBJ2-7; D remains ambiguous. The V gene lost 5 bases and the J gene lost 1 base, with 15 bases spanning the gap. The CDR3 totals 15 residues. The V gene's germline CDR1 is SGHNT and CDR2 YENEEA.

The sample holds many counts of this clonotype. The chain is built from TRBV11-2 and TRBJ2-5, with 10 bases identical to TRBD1. V trimming: 11 bases; J trimming: 1 base; junction bases outside the gene matches: 10. Germline V gene lookup returns CDR1 SGHAT and CDR2 FQNNGV. This CDR3 spans 15 amino acids. The CDR3 bases are TGTGCCTGCGAGGCCGGGACAGGGGTCCAAGAGACCCAGTACTTC. It translates to CACEAGTGVQETQYF.

This clonotype was observed once. V and J are TRBV14 and TRBJ2-2; no clear D gene. Trimming removed 5 bases at V and 3 bases at J, with 7 bases between. The germline V gene encodes CDR1 SGHDN and CDR2 FVKESK. The CDR3 runs 13 residues. CDR3 in amino acids: CASSFKDTGELFF. CDR3 nucleotide sequence: TGTGCCAGCAGCTTTAAAGACACCGGGGAGCTGTTTTTT.

This clonotype was recorded a few times. This rearrangement joins TRBV11-2 to TRBJ2-6; perhaps D is TRBD1 or TRBD2 (5 bases each). V shed 5 bases and J shed 0 bases, with 14 bases lying between them. CDR1 SGHAT and CDR2 FQNNGV come from the germline V gene. This CDR3 has 17 residues. CDR3 sequence: CASSRGADSSGANVLTF. CDR3 DNA: TGTGCCAGCAGCCGAGGGGCGGATTCCTCTGGGGCCAACGTCCTGACTTTC.

This clonotype came up once. CDR3 DNA: TGTGCCAGCAGACGAAGACAGTTAGTAGCCAAGAACACCGGGGAGCTGTTTTTT. Translation gives CASRRRQLVAKNTGELFF. The chain joins TRBV6-4 to TRBJ2-2; tentatively, D is TRBD1 (5 bases). The germline V and J ends were trimmed by 6 bases and 1 base, with 21 bases remaining between them. The CDR3 extends over 18 amino acids. Germline assignment: CDR1 MRHNA and CDR2 SNTAGT.

The V gene is TRBV3-1, the J gene TRBJ1-2; 7 nucleotides line up with TRBD1. With V trimmed by 5 bases and J by 0 bases, 18 bases remained unmatched. This CDR3 has 19 amino acids. Per germline, CDR1 LGHDT and CDR2 YNNKEL (reference sequence). The CDR3 region is CASSVEEVEGGQSNYGYTF. The CDR3, as DNA: TGTGCCAGCAGCGTAGAAGAAGTGGAGGGGGGACAGTCTAACTATGGCTACACCTTC.

This clonotype was counted many times. V and J are TRBV10-2 and TRBJ2-2; 9 positions match TRBD1. This CDR3 region has 14 residues. Germline CDR1 WSHSY, CDR2 SAAADI. With V trimmed by 6 bases and J by 7 bases, 6 bases remained unmatched. The CDR3 DNA follows: TGCGCCAGCAGCGGGACAGGGTGGGGCGGGGAGCTGTTTTTT. Translated, it gives CASSGTGWGGELFF.

The sample holds many counts of this clonotype. The rearrangement uses TRBV28 and TRBJ1-2, with 7 bases aligning to TRBD1. The V and J ends lost 3 bases and 6 bases, in that order; junction bases with no gene match: 10. The CDR3 is made up of 15 amino acids. Germline values: CDR1 MDHEN, CDR2 SYDVKM. The CDR3: CASSFFDRVSNGYTF. CDR3 sequence (DNA): TGTGCCAGCAGTTTCTTTGACAGGGTGTCCAATGGCTACACCTTC.

The chain combines TRBV3-1 with TRBJ2-7; 15 bases line up with TRBD2. The CDR3 spans 16 residues. Germline CDR1 and CDR2: LGHDT and YNNKEL (reference sequence). V was clipped by 4 bases and J by 6 bases; unmatched bases: 7. The CDR3 protein is CASSPRTSGRAGEQYF. CDR3 nucleotides: TGTGCCAGCAGCCCTAGGACTAGCGGGAGGGCCGGCGAGCAGTACTTC.

This clonotype was observed at least ten times. The chain joins TRBV7-2 to TRBJ1-3; D remains ambiguous. Germline loops: CDR1 SGHTA, CDR2 FQGNSA. V lost 4 bases to trimming and J lost 4 bases, with 17 bases between them. CDR3 length equals 16 residues. CDR3: CASSSRRRGWGNTIYF. The CDR3 DNA is TGTGCCAGCAGCTCTCGACGGCGCGGGTGGGGAAACACCATATATTTT.

The chain has TRBV6-7 and TRBJ1-5, with unresolved D. TRBV6-7 is designated an ORF whose function remains uncertain. Trimming stripped 2 bases from V and 1 base from J, with 9 bases between. The CDR3 totals 15 residues. The CDR3 sequence is CASSYEGVSNQPQHF. The CDR3 nucleotides are TGTGCCAGCAGTTACGAGGGAGTAAGCAATCAGCCCCAGCATTTT.

This clonotype was picked up a small number of times. This rearrangement joins TRBV29-1 to TRBJ2-1, with a possible D match to TRBD1 (6 bases). The CDR3 covers 17 residues. Germline CDR1 SQVTM, CDR2 ANQGSEA. V was pared by 5 bases and J by 5 bases, with 25 bases between. In DNA form, the CDR3 reads TGCAGCGTTACCGGGACAAGGGCCCGTCCTGGGAACAATGAGCAGTTCTTC. This encodes CSVTGTRARPGNNEQFF.

This clonotype was counted a few times. V gene TRBV6-4 combines with J gene TRBJ2-7; 8 bases agree with TRBD2. The V segment lost 7 bases and the J segment 0 bases; nucleotides outside the gene matches: 14. The CDR3 is made up of 17 amino acids. CDR1 and CDR2 from the germline V gene are MRHNA and SNTAGT. The CDR3 DNA reads as TGTGCCAGCAAAATGACTGAGAAGCGGGAGACCTCCTACGAGCAGTACTTC. Residues: CASKMTEKRETSYEQYF.

This clonotype was seen more than once but under ten times. This chain's CDR3 is CATSEGTLSYNEQFF. The CDR3 DNA reads TGTGCCACCAGTGAGGGGACCCTCTCCTACAATGAGCAGTTCTTC. V gene TRBV24-1 combines with J gene TRBJ2-1; D possibly uses TRBD1 or TRBD2 (5 bases each). The CDR3 totals 15 residues. Germline V gives CDR1 KGHDR, CDR2 SFDVKD. Trimming left V 4 bases short and J 0 bases short, with 9 bases between.

This clonotype has just a few counts. The chain combines TRBV10-3 with TRBJ1-1, with D possibly matching TRBD1 (5 bases). This CDR3 region has 13 residues. Trimming took 0 bases from V and 8 from J, leaving 10 bases between them. Germline V lookup: CDR1 ENHRY, CDR2 SYGVKD. CDR3: CAISESRGAEAFF. The CDR3 bases are TGTGCCATCAGTGAGTCGAGGGGAGCAGAAGCTTTCTTT.

A few counts support this clonotype. The chain recombines TRBV14 with TRBJ2-1; possible D gene TRBD1, 5 bases. Trimming removed 5 bases from V and 0 bases from J, with 11 bases in between. This CDR3 region has 15 residues. Germline CDR1 reads SGHDN; CDR2 reads FVKESK. CDR3 nucleotides: TGTGCCAGCAGCGAACAGGTGAGCTCCTACAATGAGCAGTTCTTC. This gives the protein CASSEQVSSYNEQFF.

This clonotype was observed many times. The V gene is TRBV6-2 or TRBV6-3, the J gene TRBJ2-7; D not resolved. The CDR3 spans 12 residues. Germline CDR1 reads MNHEY; CDR2 reads SVGEGT. Trimming pared 6 bases from V and 0 bases from J, leaving 6 bases between. CDR3 protein: CASSYSSYEQYF. CDR3 nucleotides: TGTGCCAGCAGCTACAGCTCCTACGAGCAGTACTTC.

This clonotype was detected many times. The chain recombines TRBV3-1 with TRBJ1-3; no firm D call. The CDR3 consists of 15 residues. V lost 0 bases to trimming and J lost 8 bases, with 14 bases between them. Germline V gene sequence: CDR1 LGHDT, CDR2 YNNKEL (reference sequence). This chain's CDR3 is CASSQDPPSVDTIYF. The CDR3 bases are TGTGCCAGCAGCCAAGATCCCCCCAGCGTAGACACCATATATTTT.

This clonotype was picked up many times. The CDR3 sequence: CSVGQGSSNEQYF. CDR3 nucleotides: TGCAGCGTTGGGCAGGGTAGTTCGAACGAGCAGTACTTC. The chain links TRBV29-1 to TRBJ2-7; TRBD1 might be the D (5 bases). The CDR3 totals 13 residues. CDR1 and CDR2 from the germline V gene are SQVTM and ANQGSEA. V gave up 4 bases and J gave up 5 bases, with 15 bases separating them.